This T cell receptor (beta chain) emerged from a study of early stage breast cancer tumors. Sequenced by immunoSEQ multiplex PCR; TCRdb stores in-frame clones only, minus some. The table lists about 9,500 clones, 66% of them singletons. CDR1 and CDR2 (germline): LNHDA, SQIVND (reference sequence). This CDR3 contains 14 residues. V dropped 5 bases and J dropped 1; count of bases not matched to a gene: 4. The rearrangement uses TRBV19 and TRBJ1-1; 7 bases are shared with TRBD1. This receptor was taken from a person in their fifties with breast cancer. Specimen: breast tumor tissue. CDR3 region: CASSLRQGNTEAFF. Here the CDR3 DNA reads TGTGCCAGTAGTCTCCGACAGGGGAACACTGAAGCTTTCTTT. Full variable domain (missing parts from reference TRBV19 and TRBJ1-1): DGGITQSPKYLFRKEGQNVTLSCEQNLNHDAMYWYRQDPGQGLRLIYYSQIVNDFQKGDIAEGYSVSREKKESFPLTVTSAQKNPTAFYLCASSLRQGNTEAFFGQGTRLTVV.